This is a list of T cell receptor beta chains from one sample in a study of brain metastases from non-small cell lung cancer. Produced via immunoSEQ multiplex PCR; TCRdb's table is partial and in-frame only. The sample records roughly 1,800 clones, 90% to 95% being singletons. The sample was primary lung tumor tissue. These receptors were taken from a donor aged 40 or older with non-small cell lung cancer. The CDR3 runs from the conserved cysteine through the conserved F or W. A D gene is named only where the DNA matches it firmly. Clone size is stated in some rows and not others, as once, few, many or a class when expanded.

V gene: TRBV19
D gene: -
J gene: TRBJ1-3
clone size: once
CDR3 DNA: TGTGCCAGTAGTATCCTACCCCGGGAAAACTCTGGAAACACCATATATTTT
CDR3 protein: CASSILPRENSGNTIYF

V gene: TRBV5-1
D gene: TRBD1
J gene: TRBJ1-4
clone size: -
CDR3 DNA: TGCGCCAGCAGCTTAACCCAGGGGGTAGAAGAAAAACTGTTTTTT
CDR3 protein: CASSLTQGVEEKLFF

V gene: TRBV11-3
D gene: -
J gene: TRBJ1-2
clone size: -
CDR3 DNA: TGTGCCAGCAGCTTAGCCGGCAATGGCTACACCTTC
CDR3 protein: CASSLAGNGYTF

V gene: TRBV5-1
D gene: -
J gene: TRBJ2-5
clone size: once
CDR3 DNA: TGCGCCAGCGGAATGACAGGATTGCAAGAGACCCAGTACTTC
CDR3 protein: CASGMTGLQETQYF

V gene: TRBV24-1
D gene: -
J gene: TRBJ1-1
clone size: -
CDR3 DNA: TGTGCCACCGCCGGGGCCGGGAGGAACACTGAAGCTTTCTTT
CDR3 protein: CATAGAGRNTEAFF

V gene: TRBV10-2
D gene: -
J gene: TRBJ1-1
clone size: -
CDR3 DNA: TGCGCCAGCAGTGAAGTTCGAGGGACTGAAGCTTTCTTT
CDR3 protein: CASSEVRGTEAFF

V gene: TRBV11-3
D gene: TRBD1
J gene: TRBJ2-1
clone size: -
CDR3 DNA: TGTGCCAGCAGCCCGGCTTCAGGGGGCCGCCTTGAGCAGTTCTTC
CDR3 protein: CASSPASGGRLEQFF

V gene: TRBV12-3/TRBV12-4
D gene: TRBD1
J gene: TRBJ1-2
clone size: -
CDR3 DNA: TGTGCCAGCAGCCGGGACAGTGCCTATGGCTACACCTTC
CDR3 protein: CASSRDSAYGYTF

V gene: TRBV2
D gene: TRBD1
J gene: TRBJ2-7
clone size: -
CDR3 DNA: TGTGCCAGCAGCTTAAACAGGGGTCCCTCCTACGAGCAGTACTTC
CDR3 protein: CASSLNRGPSYEQYF

V gene: TRBV10-2
D gene: -
J gene: TRBJ2-7
clone size: few
CDR3 DNA: TGCGCCAGCAGTGTACAGTACGAGCAGTACTTC
CDR3 protein: CASSVQYEQYF

V gene: TRBV2
D gene: TRBD1
J gene: TRBJ1-1
clone size: -
CDR3 DNA: TGTGCCAGCAGTGGCGACCAACAGGGGCCAGCTTTCTTT
CDR3 protein: CASSGDQQGPAFF

V gene: TRBV3-1/TRBV3-2
D gene: -
J gene: TRBJ2-3
clone size: -
CDR3 DNA: TGTGCCAGCAGCCAAGAGGTGTTGCGGGTAACCTCCACAGATACGCAGTATTTT
CDR3 protein: CASSQEVLRVTSTDTQYF

V gene: TRBV7-9
D gene: TRBD1
J gene: TRBJ1-4
clone size: -
CDR3 DNA: TGTGCCAGCAGCCCGGACAGGTGGTTGACTAATGAAAAACTGTTTTTT
CDR3 protein: CASSPDRWLTNEKLFF

V gene: TRBV5-1
D gene: -
J gene: TRBJ1-2
clone size: -
CDR3 DNA: TGCGCCAGCAGCTTGGAGGGTGGCTATGGCTACACCTTC
CDR3 protein: CASSLEGGYGYTF

V gene: TRBV18
D gene: -
J gene: TRBJ1-1
clone size: -
CDR3 DNA: TGTGCCAGCTCATACAGGGTTGACACTGAAGCTTTCTTT
CDR3 protein: CASSYRVDTEAFF

V gene: TRBV12-3/TRBV12-4
D gene: TRBD2
J gene: TRBJ2-7
clone size: -
CDR3 DNA: TGTGCCAGCAGCAGCGGGGCCGAGCAGTACTTC
CDR3 protein: CASSSGAEQYF

V gene: TRBV10-2
D gene: TRBD1
J gene: TRBJ1-6
clone size: -
CDR3 DNA: TGCACCAGCAGGGCTCAAGGGGGCAATTCACCCCTCCACTTT
CDR3 protein: CTSRAQGGNSPLHF